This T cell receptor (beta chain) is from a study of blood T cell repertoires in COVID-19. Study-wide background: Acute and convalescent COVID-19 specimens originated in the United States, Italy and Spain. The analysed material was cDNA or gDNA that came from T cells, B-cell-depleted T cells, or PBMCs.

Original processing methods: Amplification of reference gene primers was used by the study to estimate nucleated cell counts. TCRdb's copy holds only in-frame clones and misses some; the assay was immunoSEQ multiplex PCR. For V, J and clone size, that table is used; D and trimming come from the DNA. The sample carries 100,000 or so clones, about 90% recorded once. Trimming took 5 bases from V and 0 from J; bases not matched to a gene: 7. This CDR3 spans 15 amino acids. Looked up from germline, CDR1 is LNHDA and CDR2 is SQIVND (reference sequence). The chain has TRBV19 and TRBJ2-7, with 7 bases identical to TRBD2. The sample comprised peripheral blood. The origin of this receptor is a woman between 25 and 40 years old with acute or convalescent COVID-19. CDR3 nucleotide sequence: TGTGCCAGTAGTCCGGGAGGCGGACGCTCCTACGAGCAGTACTTC. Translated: CASSPGGGRSYEQYF.